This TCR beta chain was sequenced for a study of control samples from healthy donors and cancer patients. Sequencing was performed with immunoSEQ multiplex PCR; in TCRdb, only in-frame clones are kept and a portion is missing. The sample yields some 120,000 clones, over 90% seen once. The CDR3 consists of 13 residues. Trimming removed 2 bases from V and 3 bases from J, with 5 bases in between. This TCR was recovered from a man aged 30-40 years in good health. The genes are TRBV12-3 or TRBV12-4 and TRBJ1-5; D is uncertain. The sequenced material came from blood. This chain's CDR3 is CASSLIDNQPQHF. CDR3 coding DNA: TGTGCCAGCAGTTTAATTGACAATCAGCCCCAGCATTTT.